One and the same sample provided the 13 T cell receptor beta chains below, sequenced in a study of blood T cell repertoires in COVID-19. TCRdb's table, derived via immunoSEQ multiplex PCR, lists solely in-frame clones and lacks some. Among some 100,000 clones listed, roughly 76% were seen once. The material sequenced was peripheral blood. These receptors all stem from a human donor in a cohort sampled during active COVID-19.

The CDR3 sequence: CASSFSRLGTDTQYF. The CDR3 DNA sequence: TGTGCCAGCAGTTTTAGTCGTTTAGGCACAGATACGCAGTATTTT. V is TRBV2 and J is TRBJ2-3; the D is unclear. The V gene lost 5 bases and the J gene lost 1 base, with 13 bases spanning the gap. CDR3 length: 15 residues. From germline, CDR1 is SNHLY and CDR2 FYNNEI.

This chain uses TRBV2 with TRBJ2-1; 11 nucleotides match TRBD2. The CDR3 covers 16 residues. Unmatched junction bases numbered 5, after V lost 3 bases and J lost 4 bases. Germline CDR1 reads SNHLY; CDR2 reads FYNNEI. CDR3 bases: TGTGCCAGCAGTGAGCTCCTAGCGGGGGGTTACAATGAGCAGTTCTTC. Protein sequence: CASSELLAGGYNEQFF.

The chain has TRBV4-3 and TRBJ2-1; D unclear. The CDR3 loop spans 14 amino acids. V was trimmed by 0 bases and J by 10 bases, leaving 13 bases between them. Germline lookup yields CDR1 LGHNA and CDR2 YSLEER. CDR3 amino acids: CASSQDRGPREQFF. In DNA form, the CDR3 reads TGCGCCAGCAGCCAAGATCGAGGTCCAAGGGAGCAGTTCTTC.

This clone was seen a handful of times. CDR3 in amino acids: CASRAGGGGANVLTF. The CDR3 DNA follows: TGTGCCAGCAGGGCTGGGGGAGGTGGGGCCAACGTCCTGACTTTC. This chain uses TRBV7-2 with TRBJ2-6, with TRBD2 as a possible D gene (6 bases). The germline V gene has CDR1 SGHTA and CDR2 FQGNSA. The CDR3 totals 15 residues. V was clipped by 6 bases and J by 3 bases, with 12 bases between them. The full variable domain, with the rest looked up from reference TRBV7-2 and TRBJ2-6, is GAGVSQSPSNKVTEKGKDVELRCDPISGHTALYWYRQSLGQGLEFLIYFQGNSAPDKSGLPSDRFSAERTGGSVSTLTIQRTQQEDSAVYLCASRAGGGGANVLTFGAGSRLTVL.

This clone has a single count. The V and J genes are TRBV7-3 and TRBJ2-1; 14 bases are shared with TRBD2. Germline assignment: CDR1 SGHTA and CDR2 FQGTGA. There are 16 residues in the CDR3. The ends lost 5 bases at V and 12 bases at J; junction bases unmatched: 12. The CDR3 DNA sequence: TGTGCCAGCAGCCCGGAGGGACTAGCGGGAGTACGGGGGCAGTTCTTC. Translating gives CASSPEGLAGVRGQFF.

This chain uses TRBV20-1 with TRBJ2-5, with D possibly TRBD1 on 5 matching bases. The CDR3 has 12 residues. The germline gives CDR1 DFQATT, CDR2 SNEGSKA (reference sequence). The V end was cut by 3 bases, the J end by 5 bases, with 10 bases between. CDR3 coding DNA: TGCAGTGCTAGTGTAGGGGTCGAGACCCAGTACTTC. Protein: CSASVGVETQYF.

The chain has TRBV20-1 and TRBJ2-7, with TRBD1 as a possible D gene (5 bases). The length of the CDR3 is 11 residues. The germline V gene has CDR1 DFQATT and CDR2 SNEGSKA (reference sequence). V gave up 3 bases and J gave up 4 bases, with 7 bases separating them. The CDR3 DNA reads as TGCAGTGCTAGGAAGGGGTACGAGCAGTACTTC. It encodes CSARKGYEQYF.

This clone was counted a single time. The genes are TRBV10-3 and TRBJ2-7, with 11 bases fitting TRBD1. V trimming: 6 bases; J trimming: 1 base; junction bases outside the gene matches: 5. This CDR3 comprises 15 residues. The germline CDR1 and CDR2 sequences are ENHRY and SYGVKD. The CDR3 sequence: CAISWGQGDSYEQYF. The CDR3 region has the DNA TGTGCCATCAGCTGGGGACAGGGGGATTCCTACGAGCAGTACTTC.

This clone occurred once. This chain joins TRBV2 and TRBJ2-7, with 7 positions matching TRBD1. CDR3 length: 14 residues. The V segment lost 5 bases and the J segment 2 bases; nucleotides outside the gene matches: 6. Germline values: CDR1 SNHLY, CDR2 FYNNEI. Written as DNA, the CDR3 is TGTGCCAGCAGTACGGGACAGTTGACCTACGAGCAGTACTTC. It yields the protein CASSTGQLTYEQYF.

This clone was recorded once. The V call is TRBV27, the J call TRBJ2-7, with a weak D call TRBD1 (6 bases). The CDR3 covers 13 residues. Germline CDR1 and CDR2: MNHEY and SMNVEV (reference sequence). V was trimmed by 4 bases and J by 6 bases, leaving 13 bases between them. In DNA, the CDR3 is TGTGCCAGCAGTTCCTTTAGGGGGAGCGAGCAGTACTTC. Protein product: CASSSFRGSEQYF.

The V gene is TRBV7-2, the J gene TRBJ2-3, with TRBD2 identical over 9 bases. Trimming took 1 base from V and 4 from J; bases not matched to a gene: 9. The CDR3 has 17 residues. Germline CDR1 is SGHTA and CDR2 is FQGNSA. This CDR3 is CASSLVRGLAGSDTQYF. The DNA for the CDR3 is TGTGCCAGCAGCTTAGTCCGAGGTCTAGCGGGATCAGATACGCAGTATTTT.

The CDR3 DNA follows: TGTGCCAGCAGCTCACTAGCCAAAAACATTCAGTACTTC. This sequence encodes CASSSLAKNIQYF. The rearrangement links TRBV6-2 or TRBV6-3 to TRBJ2-4; D remains unclear. V was shortened by 6 bases and J by 0 bases, with 6 bases between the two germline ends. This CDR3 has 13 residues. Germline lookup yields CDR1 MNHEY and CDR2 SVGEGT.

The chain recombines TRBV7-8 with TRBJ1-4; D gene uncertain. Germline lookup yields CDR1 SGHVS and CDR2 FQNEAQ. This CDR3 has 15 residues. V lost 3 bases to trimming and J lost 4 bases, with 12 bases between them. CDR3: CASSFSLALNEKLFF. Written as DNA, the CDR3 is TGTGCCAGCAGCTTTTCTCTGGCCCTTAATGAAAAACTGTTTTTT.